This TCR beta chain stems from a study of PD-1 blockade in classical Hodgkin lymphoma (TCRdb year 2020). Describing the broader study: Nivolumab dosing was 3 mg/kg intravenously every 2 weeks, continuing until either disease progression or unacceptable toxicity. The study used TCR beta sequencing and CyTOF to define a peripheral blood immune signature of response to PD-1 blockade in classical Hodgkin lymphoma. Study-wide findings and limitations: Patients starting nivolumab less than 1 year after ASCT had lower diversity and were excluded from later analyses to avoid confounding by immune reconstitution. The study was limited to a single clinical trial cohort, and causes of repertoire differences, possibly disease activity or prior therapy, remained undefined. Among trial patients, those achieving complete response had baseline diversity similar to that of newly diagnosed patients, while diversity was significantly lower in partial responders and progressors. Baseline TCR diversity was reported as lower in newly diagnosed patients than in healthy donors, and lower still in relapsed/refractory patients. CD4+ but not CD8+ TCR diversity rose significantly by C4D1 (p=0.0027 vs p=0.16), most apparent in complete responders (p=0.02).

As regards this clone: What antigen it recognizes has not been identified. Nothing much larger sits one base from this clone, and base qualities are not available.

The sample's time point, from its label and the paper: cycle 2 day 1 (C2D1) of nivolumab. Every trial patient had relapsed after autologous stem cell transplantation, and cohorts A, B and C differed in prior brentuximab vedotin exposure. A total of around 60 patients with relapsed/refractory classical Hodgkin lymphoma made up the trial cohort, and each patient's best overall response was complete response, partial response or progressive disease. Single-agent nivolumab was administered to trial patients in the multi-cohort phase II CheckMate 205 trial. An independent review committee assessed best overall response by applying the 2007 International Working Group response criteria. PBMCs from the trial were collected at three points: immediately before nivolumab initiation (C1D1), and during therapy at cycle 2 day 1 and cycle 4 day 1. After peripheral blood was drawn into 8 mL Vacutainer Cell Preparation Tubes, PBMCs were isolated by centrifugation and then cryopreserved.

The Qiagen DNeasy kit was used to extract genomic DNA both from unsorted PBMCs and from the negatively selected CD4+ and CD8+ fractions. TCR beta CDR3 regions were amplified by immunoSEQ multiplex PCR using primers annealing to V and J segments. A synthetic immune receptor repertoire was used to minimize amplification bias, and remaining bias was computationally removed after sequencing. Turning to the authors' computational methods: Repertoire diversity was quantified as the Shannon entropy index using custom Python scripts. The unsorted, CD4+ and CD8+ repertoires were each analyzed separately, with the exception of combined analyses, where CD4+ and CD8+ sequences were merged in silico. A clone was considered expanded if an increase in frequency of at least 2-fold after treatment relative to C1D1 was found, and a pseudocount of 0.5 was applied to clones undetected at baseline. Singleton clones were defined as clones with 0 or 1 copy at C1D1, and non-singleton clones were defined as clones with 2 or more copies. Clones expanded in unsorted samples were annotated as CD4+, CD8+ or unknown by matching protein sequences in sorted samples from the same patient. Wilcoxon tests were applied to paired samples to test diversity changes from C1D1 to C4D1. The source is immuneACCESS, and TCRdb retained only in-frame sequences with V and J called. Part of the clones is not carried over; for the studies checked, unresolved V genes explain less than half of this, and the remainder is unexplained. V and J calls and clone size are as listed in that table; D and trimming were resolved from the DNA. This sample gives over 60,000 clones in total; 65% to 75% of them show up just once. The ten largest clones take up approximately 8.4% of the sample.

As encoded in the germline V gene, CDR1 is MNHEY while CDR2 is SVGAGI. The CDR3, from cysteine to phenylalanine, totals 16 residues. Here the CDR3 DNA is all that survives: 48 bases in frame from base 1. V and J are trimmed by 2 bases and 2 bases, and the gene matches miss 9 bases of the junction. The input for sequencing was peripheral blood mononuclear cells (PBMCs), taken before the second cycle of nivolumab. Here the chain combines TRBV6-5 and TRBJ2-7, with 7 middle bases fitting TRBD1. This receptor was taken from a human donor with classical Hodgkin lymphoma. This receptor carries the CDR3 CASSYGVDRIAYEQYF. The DNA sequence is TGTGCCAGCAGTTACGGGGTGGACAGGATTGCCTACGAGCAGTACTTC.